This T cell receptor (beta chain) was captured in a study of early T cells in non-severe SARS-CoV-2 infection. Study context: From unsorted whole blood, bulk RNA was sequenced, and the chains remained unpaired.

Deletions cut 4 bases from V and 5 bases from J, with 23 bases between. CDR3 length: 16 amino acids. Germline loops: CDR1 SQVTM, CDR2 ANQGSEA. Comment on this clonotype: Its specificity is not known.

Molecules of cDNA were individually given unique molecular identifiers that were attached to them. MiXCR, run by TCRdb on the 5' RACE reads, gives a single entry per CDR3 protein. The repertoire consists of about 50,000 distinct CDR3 sequences, with around 6.4% occurring once and the leading ten covering around 6.9%. Study-wide results and caveats: Comparison of clonotypes with VDJdb favored anti-spike CD8 responses while missing private and CD4 specificities.

The TCR comes from an adult who was a healthcare worker with PCR-confirmed SARS-CoV-2 infection or an uninfected control (not recorded which). The sequences come from whole blood, collected at baseline. The chain links TRBV29-1 to TRBJ1-1; D is perhaps TRBD1 (5 bases). The CDR3 loop reads CSVGGFQGAGDTEAFF. The CDR3 DNA follows: TGCAGCGTTGGGGGTTTCCAAGGGGCGGGAGATACTGAAGCTTTCTTT.